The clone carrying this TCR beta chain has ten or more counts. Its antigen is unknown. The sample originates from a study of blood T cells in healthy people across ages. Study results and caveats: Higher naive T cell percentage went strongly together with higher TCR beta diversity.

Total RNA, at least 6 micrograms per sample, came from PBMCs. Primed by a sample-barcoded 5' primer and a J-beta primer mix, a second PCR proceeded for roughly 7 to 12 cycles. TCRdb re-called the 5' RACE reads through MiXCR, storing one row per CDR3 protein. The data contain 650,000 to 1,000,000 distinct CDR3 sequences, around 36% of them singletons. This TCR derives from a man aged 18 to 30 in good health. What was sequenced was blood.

The CDR3 region has the DNA TGCAGTGCCTCCGGGACGGACAGCAATCAGCCCCAGCATTTT. As protein: CSASGTDSNQPQHF. V usage is TRBV20-1 and J usage is TRBJ1-5; possibly TRBD1 for D (5 bases). CDR3 length: 14 residues. The germline V gene encodes CDR1 DFQATT and CDR2 SNEGSKA (reference sequence). Trimming removed 6 bases from V and 1 base from J, with 13 bases in between.